This entry describes one T cell receptor beta chain. This clone was observed a few times. Its antigen target is currently unknown. The input lacks base qualities; no much larger clone sits a single base away. At the DNA level, this CDR3 is encoded by other sequences in the same sample as well. This entry is derived from a study of cytotoxic CD8 clonotypes in ibrutinib-treated CLL (dated by TCRdb to the early 2020s). As for the study more broadly: In this cohort, some 16 patients were treatment-naive and some 10 were relapsed/refractory, while about 17 had unmutated IGHV. Responses were partial in roughly 24 patients and complete in 2; after median approximately 69 months follow-up, about 14 stayed in remission and about twelve progressed. Response samples were obtained after a median of approximately eleven months of treatment, with a range of roughly 6 to 40 months. An average of around 250,000 productive templates and roughly 94,000 productive rearrangements was obtained per sample. Of the 90 or so participants in the trial, about two dozen had longitudinal samples available. Cryopreserved peripheral blood mononuclear cells were collected at three points: before therapy, at response, and at either sustained remission or disease progression. Every remission and progressive disease sample was obtained while ibrutinib was still being received by the patients.

The goal of deep resolution MiSeq sequencing was a depth between 1 in 1 million and 1 in 200,000 T cells, and coverage averaged 10x per clonotype. The immunoSEQ hsTCRB Kit was used to generate the TCR beta libraries. Per the original workflow: Data were analyzed with ImmunoSEQ Data Assistant and ImmunoSEQ Analyzer, with V, D and J genes assigned per IMGT definitions. Clonality, which ranges from 0 to 1, was calculated by subtracting the normalized Shannon entropy of productive rearrangement frequencies from one. Only overrepresented clonotypes making up at least 0.05% of the repertoire of each patient were included in the public clonotype analysis. Some 13 age-matched healthy donor repertoires from immuneACCESS were used as controls for clonality. TCRdb took over this immuneACCESS table, retaining in-frame rearrangements with V and J assigned. Such tables are incomplete; in checked studies, under half of the missing clones stem from an unresolved V gene, and the remainder is unexplained. V and J calls plus clone size are reproduced from that table; the DNA served to infer D and trimming. This sample has some 350,000 clones in its table, and around 66% of those were observed once. In total, the top ten clones hold around 6.5% of the sample.

Results and caveats for the whole study, not just this receptor: At baseline, clonality was higher than in age-matched healthy donors and showed a strong correlation with circulating CD8+ T-cell counts. Sustained-remission and progressing patients did not have matched sampling times, and lymph node repertoires were not examined. Public clonotypes were found to be uncommon and were observed to contract or remain stable during treatment; the increase in clonality was shown to reflect expansion of private clonotypes at ibrutinib response. Clonality increased at ibrutinib response, stayed stable in sustained remission, and fell back toward baseline at progression.

For TCR beta library preparation, approximately 2 micrograms of genomic DNA were extracted from the cryopreserved PBMCs. Longitudinal blood samples from CLL patients receiving ibrutinib monotherapy were subjected to high-throughput TCR beta sequencing. Patients were enrolled in a phase 2 open-label single-center ibrutinib monotherapy trial. The sample was PBMCs, taken after 36 months of ibrutinib treatment. This clonotype was sampled from a human donor with chronic lymphocytic leukemia.

CDR3 loop: CSVAGDYGYTF. The base sequence is TGCAGCGTTGCCGGGGACTATGGCTACACCTTC. This receptor chain uses TRBV29-1 and TRBJ1-2; no D gene is confidently identified. The CDR3 covers 11 residues, taking in both the cysteine and the phenylalanine. Only the CDR3 portion is preserved as DNA: 33 bases, with reading frame beginning at the first base. From the germline V gene, CDR1 is SQVTM and CDR2 is ANQGSEA. Trimming takes 4 bases from V and 3 bases from J, and the germline ends sit 6 bases apart.